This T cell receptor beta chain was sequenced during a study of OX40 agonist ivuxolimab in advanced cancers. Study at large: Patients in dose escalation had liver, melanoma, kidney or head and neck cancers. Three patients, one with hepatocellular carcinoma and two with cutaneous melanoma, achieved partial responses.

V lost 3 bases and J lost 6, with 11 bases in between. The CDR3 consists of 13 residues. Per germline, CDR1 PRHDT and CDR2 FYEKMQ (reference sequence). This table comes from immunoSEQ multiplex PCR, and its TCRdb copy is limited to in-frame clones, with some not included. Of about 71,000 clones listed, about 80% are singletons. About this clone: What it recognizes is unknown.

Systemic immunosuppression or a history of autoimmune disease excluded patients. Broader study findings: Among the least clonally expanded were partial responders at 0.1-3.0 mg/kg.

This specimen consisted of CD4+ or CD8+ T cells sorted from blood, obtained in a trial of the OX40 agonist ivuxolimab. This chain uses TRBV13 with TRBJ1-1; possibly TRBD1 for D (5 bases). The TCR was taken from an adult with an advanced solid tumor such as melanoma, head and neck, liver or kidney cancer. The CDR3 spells CASSFIRVPEAFF. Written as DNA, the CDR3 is TGTGCCAGCAGCTTCATCAGGGTTCCTGAAGCTTTCTTT. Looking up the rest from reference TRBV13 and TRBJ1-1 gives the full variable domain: AAGVIQSPRHLIKEKRETATLKCYPIPRHDTVYWYQQGPGQDPQFLISFYEKMQSDKGSIPDRFSAQQFSDYHSELNMSSLELGDSALYFCASSFIRVPEAFFGQGTRLTVV.